The source of this T cell receptor beta chain is a study of long-term antiretroviral therapy in people with HIV. General study points: Information on adherence to ART, viral resistance or therapy changes was unavailable. Blood, drawn from the mid-2000s to the late 2010s, may reflect older ART regimens. Diversity remained lower than transplant donor controls, even though it increased after ART.

A v3.0 immunoSEQ assay was performed at survey level. Assay: immunoSEQ multiplex PCR; the TCRdb copy retains only in-frame clones and omits some. The sample consists of almost 30,000 clones, about 87% of them appearing once. Comments on this clone: Its cognate antigen is unknown.

The trim removed 4 bases at V and 3 bases at J, leaving 10 bases unmatched. This CDR3 region has 16 residues. The V gene's germline CDR1 is SGHDN and CDR2 FVKESK. In the United States, treatment was given to all participants with HIV. This TCR was sampled from a man in his fifties with HIV. The sample in question was unsorted PBMCs, obtained 3.2 years before starting antiretroviral therapy. This sequence joins TRBV14 and TRBJ1-2; 8 nucleotides line up with TRBD1. The CDR3 is CASSPSPGQGYYGYTF. CDR3 nucleotide sequence: TGTGCCAGCAGCCCAAGCCCCGGACAGGGATACTATGGCTACACCTTC.